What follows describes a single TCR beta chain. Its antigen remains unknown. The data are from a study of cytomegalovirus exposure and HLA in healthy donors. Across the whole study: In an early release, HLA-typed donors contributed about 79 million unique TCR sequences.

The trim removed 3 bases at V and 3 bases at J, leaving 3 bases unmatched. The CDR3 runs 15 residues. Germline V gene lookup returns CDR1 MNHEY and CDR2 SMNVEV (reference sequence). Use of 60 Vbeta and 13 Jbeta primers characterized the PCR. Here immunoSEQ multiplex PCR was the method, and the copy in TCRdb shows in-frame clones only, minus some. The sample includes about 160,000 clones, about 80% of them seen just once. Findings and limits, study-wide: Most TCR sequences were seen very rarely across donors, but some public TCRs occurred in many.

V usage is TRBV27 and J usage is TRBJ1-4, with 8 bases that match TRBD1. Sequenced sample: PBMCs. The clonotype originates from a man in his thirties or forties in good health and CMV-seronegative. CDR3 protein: CASSFGTGSNEKLFF. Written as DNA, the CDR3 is TGTGCCAGCAGTTTTGGGACAGGCTCTAATGAAAAACTGTTTTTT.